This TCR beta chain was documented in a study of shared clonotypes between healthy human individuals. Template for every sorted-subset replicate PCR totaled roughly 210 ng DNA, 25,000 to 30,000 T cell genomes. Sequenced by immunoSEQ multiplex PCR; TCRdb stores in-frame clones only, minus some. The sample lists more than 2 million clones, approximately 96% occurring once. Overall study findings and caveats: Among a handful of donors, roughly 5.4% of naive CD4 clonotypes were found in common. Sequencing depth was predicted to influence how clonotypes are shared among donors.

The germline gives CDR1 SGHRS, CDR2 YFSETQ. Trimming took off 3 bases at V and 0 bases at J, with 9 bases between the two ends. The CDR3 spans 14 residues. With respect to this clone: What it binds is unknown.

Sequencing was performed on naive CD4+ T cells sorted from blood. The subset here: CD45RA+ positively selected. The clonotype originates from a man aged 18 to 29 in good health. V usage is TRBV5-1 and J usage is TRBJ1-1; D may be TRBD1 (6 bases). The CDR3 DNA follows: TGCGCCAGCAGCTGGACAGCAGTGAACACTGAAGCTTTCTTT. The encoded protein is CASSWTAVNTEAFF.